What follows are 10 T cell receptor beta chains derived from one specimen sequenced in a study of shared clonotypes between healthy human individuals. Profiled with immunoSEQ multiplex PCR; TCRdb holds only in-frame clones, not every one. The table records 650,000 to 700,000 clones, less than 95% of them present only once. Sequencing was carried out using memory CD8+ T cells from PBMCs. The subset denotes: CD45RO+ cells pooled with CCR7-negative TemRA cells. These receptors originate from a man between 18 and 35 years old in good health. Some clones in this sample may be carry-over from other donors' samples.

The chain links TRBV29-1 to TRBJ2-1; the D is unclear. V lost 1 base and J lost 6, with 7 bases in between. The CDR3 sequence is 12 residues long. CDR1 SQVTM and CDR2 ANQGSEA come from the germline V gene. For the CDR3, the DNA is TGCAGCGTTGAAGGGCTAGGCAATGAGCAGTTCTTC. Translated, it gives CSVEGLGNEQFF.

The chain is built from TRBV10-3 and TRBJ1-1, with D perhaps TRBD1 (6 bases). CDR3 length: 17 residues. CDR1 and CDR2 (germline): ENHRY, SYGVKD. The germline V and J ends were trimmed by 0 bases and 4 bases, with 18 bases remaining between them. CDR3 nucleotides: TGTGCCATCAGTGAGTCTATAGGGGGGGGAGGTGGCACTGAAGCTTTCTTT. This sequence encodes CAISESIGGGGGTEAFF.

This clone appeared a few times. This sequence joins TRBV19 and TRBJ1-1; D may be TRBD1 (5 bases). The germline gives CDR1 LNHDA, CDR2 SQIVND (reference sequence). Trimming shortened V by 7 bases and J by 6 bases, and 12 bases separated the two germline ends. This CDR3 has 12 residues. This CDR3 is CASTSQEPEAFF. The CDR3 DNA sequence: TGTGCCAGTACATCACAGGAACCTGAAGCTTTCTTT.

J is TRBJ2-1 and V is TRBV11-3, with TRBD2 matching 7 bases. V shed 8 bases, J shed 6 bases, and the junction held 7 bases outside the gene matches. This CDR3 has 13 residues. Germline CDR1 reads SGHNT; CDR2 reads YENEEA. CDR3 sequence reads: CASSRRGFNEQFF. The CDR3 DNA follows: TGTGCCAGCTCTCGGCGGGGGTTCAATGAGCAGTTCTTC. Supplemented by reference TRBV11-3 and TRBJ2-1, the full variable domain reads EAGVVQSPRYKIIEKKQPVAFWCNPISGHNTLYWYLQNLGQGPELLIRYENEEAVDDSQLPKDRFSAERLKGVDSTLKIQPAELGDSAVYLCASSRRGFNEQFFGPGTRLTVL.

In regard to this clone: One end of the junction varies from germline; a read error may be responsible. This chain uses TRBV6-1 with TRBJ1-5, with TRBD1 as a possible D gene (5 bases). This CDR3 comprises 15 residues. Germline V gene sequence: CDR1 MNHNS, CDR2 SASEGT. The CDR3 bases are TGTGCCAGCAGTGCAATGGGGGGGAGCAATCAGCCCCGGCATTTT. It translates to CASSAMGGSNQPRHF.

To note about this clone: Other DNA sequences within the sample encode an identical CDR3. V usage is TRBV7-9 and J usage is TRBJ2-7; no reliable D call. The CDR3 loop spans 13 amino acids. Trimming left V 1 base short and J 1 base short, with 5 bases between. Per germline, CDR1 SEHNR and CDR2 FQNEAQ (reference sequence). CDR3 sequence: CASSLGHSYEQYF. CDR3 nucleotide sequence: TGTGCCAGCAGCTTAGGACATTCCTACGAGCAGTACTTC.

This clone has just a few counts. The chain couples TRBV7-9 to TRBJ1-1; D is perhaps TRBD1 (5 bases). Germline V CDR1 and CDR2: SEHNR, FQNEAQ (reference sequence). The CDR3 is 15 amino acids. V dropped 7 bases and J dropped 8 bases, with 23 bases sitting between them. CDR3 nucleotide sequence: TGTGCCAGCACTACTCGTAACGGGGACGCCCCAGAAGCTTTCTTT. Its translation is CASTTRNGDAPEAFF.

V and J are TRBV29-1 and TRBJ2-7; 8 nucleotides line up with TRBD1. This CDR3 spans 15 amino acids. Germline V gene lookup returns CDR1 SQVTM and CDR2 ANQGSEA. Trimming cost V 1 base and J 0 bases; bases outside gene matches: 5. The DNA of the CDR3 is TGCAGCGTTGAAGGTGGGGACAGGAGCTCCTACGAGCAGTACTTC. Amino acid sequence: CSVEGGDRSSYEQYF.

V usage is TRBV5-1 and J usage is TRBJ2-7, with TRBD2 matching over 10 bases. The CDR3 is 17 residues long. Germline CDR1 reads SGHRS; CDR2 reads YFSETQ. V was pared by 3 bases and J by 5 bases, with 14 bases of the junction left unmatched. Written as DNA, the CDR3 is TGCGCCAGCAGCTATATACCTCTAGCGGGAGAGGGCAACGAGCAGTACTTC. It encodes CASSYIPLAGEGNEQYF. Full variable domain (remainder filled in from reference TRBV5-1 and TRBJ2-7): KAGVTQTPRYLIKTRGQQVTLSCSPISGHRSVSWYQQTPGQGLQFLFEYFSETQRNKGNFPGRFSGRQFSNSRSEMNVSTLELGDSALYLCASSYIPLAGEGNEQYFGPGTRLTVT.

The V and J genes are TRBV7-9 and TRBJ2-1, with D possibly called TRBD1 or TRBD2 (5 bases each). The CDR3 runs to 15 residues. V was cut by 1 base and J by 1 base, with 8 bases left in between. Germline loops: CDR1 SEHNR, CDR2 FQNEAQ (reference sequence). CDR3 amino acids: CASSLERGSYNEQFF. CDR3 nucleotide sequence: TGTGCCAGCAGCTTAGAGAGGGGTTCCTACAATGAGCAGTTCTTC. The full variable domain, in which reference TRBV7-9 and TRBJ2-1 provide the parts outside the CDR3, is DTGVSQNPRHKITKRGQNVTFRCDPISEHNRLYWYRQTLGQGPEFLTYFQNEAQLEKSRLLSDRFSAERPKGSFSTLEIQRTEQGDSAMYLCASSLERGSYNEQFFGPGTRLTVL.